The 12 T cell receptor beta chains below were found in one sample sequenced in a study of T cells in Graves' hyperthyroidism and ophthalmopathy. Regions amplified from RNA transcripts were the TCR beta CDR3 regions. In the first-round RT-PCR of the TCR CDR3, the HTBI primer set was used. TCRdb re-called the multiplex PCR reads through MiXCR, storing one row per CDR3 protein. Of 350,000 to 450,000 distinct CDR3 sequences in the sample, over 12% were seen once. The sample consisted of blood. These receptors originate from a man aged 45-65 years with Graves' ophthalmopathy.

There are many counts of this clonotype. The chain combines TRBV18 with TRBJ2-7, with a tentative D call TRBD2 (6 bases). Looked up from germline, CDR1 is KGHSH and CDR2 is LQKENI. The CDR3 totals 14 residues. Trimming removed 4 bases from V and 5 bases from J, with 15 bases in between. CDR3 in DNA: TGTGCCAGCTCACAGAGACTAGAGCTGGACGAGCAGTACTTC. It translates to CASSQRLELDEQYF.

This clonotype was picked up a small number of times. The chain carries TRBV19 and TRBJ2-1, with 14 bases that match TRBD2. From germline, CDR1 is LNHDA and CDR2 SQIVND (reference sequence). Trimming cost V 6 bases and J 3 bases; bases outside gene matches: 13. This CDR3 spans 19 amino acids. The CDR3 is CASSGTSGRGVRLYNEQFF. The CDR3 DNA is TGTGCCAGTAGCGGGACTAGCGGGAGAGGGGTTCGACTCTACAATGAGCAGTTCTTC.

Many counts were recorded for this clonotype. J is TRBJ2-7 and V is TRBV4-2; 8 bases align to TRBD2. CDR1 is LGHNA, CDR2 YNFKEQ, per germline. The CDR3 sequence is 16 residues long. V lost 3 bases, J lost 4 bases, and 11 bases stayed unmatched. The CDR3, as DNA: TGTGCCAGCAGCCATGGAACTGCGGGAGGAGGGTACGAGCAGTACTTC. It translates to CASSHGTAGGGYEQYF.

At least ten counts were recorded for this clonotype. The rearrangement links TRBV27 to TRBJ2-1, with D maybe TRBD2 (6 bases). The V end lost 8 bases, the J end lost 0 bases, and 32 bases lay between the germline ends. CDR3 length: 21 residues. Germline V gives CDR1 MNHEY, CDR2 SMNVEV (reference sequence). The DNA for the CDR3 is TGTGCCAGCCGTGAAAGTAATGGCGGGATACTTTTGCAAAGCTCCTACAATGAGCAGTTCTTC. Its protein product is CASRESNGGILLQSSYNEQFF.

This chain uses TRBV6-1 with TRBJ2-1; weak D call: TRBD1 (5 bases). Germline lookup yields CDR1 MNHNS and CDR2 SASEGT. Trimming left V 0 bases short and J 9 bases short, with 9 bases between. The CDR3 runs 13 residues. The CDR3 region has the DNA TGTGCCAGCAGTGAAGCGCTTCAGGGTGAGCAGTTCTTC. Translation: CASSEALQGEQFF.

This clonotype showed up many times. The chain joins TRBV2 to TRBJ1-2; 10 bases fit TRBD1. CDR3 length: 16 amino acids. V gave up 6 bases and J gave up 4 bases; unmatched junction bases: 11. Germline CDR1 is SNHLY and CDR2 is FYNNEI. The CDR3 loop reads CASREGPGQGPYGYTF. The CDR3, as DNA: TGTGCCAGCAGAGAGGGACCGGGACAGGGGCCCTATGGCTACACCTTC.

At least ten counts were recorded for this clonotype. This chain links TRBV7-2 with TRBJ1-1; D is unresolved. The V gene's germline CDR1 is SGHTA and CDR2 FQGNSA. The CDR3 is made up of 12 amino acids. Trimming shortened V by 2 bases and J by 9 bases, and 10 bases separated the two germline ends. In DNA, the CDR3 is TGTGCCAGCAGCTTAATGGGAACCCAAGCTTTCTTT. It encodes CASSLMGTQAFF.

The table lists this clonotype with a few counts. This chain uses TRBV10-3 with TRBJ2-1, with TRBD2 identical over 10 bases. V dropped 2 bases and J dropped 5; count of bases not matched to a gene: 6. The CDR3 sequence is 16 residues long. Germline V gene lookup returns CDR1 ENHRY and CDR2 SYGVKD. CDR3 protein: CAISERTGTSDNEQFF. In DNA, the CDR3 is TGTGCCATCAGTGAGCGGACCGGGACTAGCGACAATGAGCAGTTCTTC.

This chain connects TRBV15 to TRBJ2-3; D is ambiguous. Between the trimmed V and J ends, which lost 1 base and 4 bases, there was a span of 9 bases. The CDR3 spans 14 residues. Germline values: CDR1 LNHNV, CDR2 YYDKDF (reference sequence). CDR3 protein: CATSRAGRPDTQYF. The CDR3 DNA sequence: TGTGCCACCAGCAGAGCTGGTAGGCCAGATACGCAGTATTTT.

This clonotype has a handful of counts. A read error may account for a junction end that differs from germline. This chain joins TRBV6-1 and TRBJ2-2; D is unclear. The CDR3 consists of 10 residues. Per the germline V gene, CDR1 is MNHNS and CDR2 is SASEGT. This CDR3 is CASNSGELFF. CDR3 nucleotide sequence: TGTGCCAGCAACAGCGGGGAGCTGTTTTTT.

Ten or more counts support this clonotype. The rearrangement joins TRBV11-2 to TRBJ2-7; 9 bases line up with TRBD2. V lost 3 bases and J lost 3; bases outside the gene matches: 3. Germline CDR1 SGHAT, CDR2 FQNNGV. The length of the CDR3 is 14 residues. The CDR3 DNA is TGTGCCAGCAGCTTTGCAGCGGGGGGCTACGAGCAGTACTTC. It translates to CASSFAAGGYEQYF.

The V call is TRBV6-1, the J call TRBJ1-1; D may be TRBD1 (6 bases). Trimming shortened V by 11 bases and J by 6 bases, and 28 bases separated the two germline ends. The CDR3 consists of 16 residues. Germline V gene sequence: CDR1 MNHNS, CDR2 SASEGT. In nucleotides, the CDR3 is TGTGCCGGAACGAACACAGGGATCTCCTCCATACCTGAAGCTTTCTTT. Its protein is CAGTNTGISSIPEAFF.